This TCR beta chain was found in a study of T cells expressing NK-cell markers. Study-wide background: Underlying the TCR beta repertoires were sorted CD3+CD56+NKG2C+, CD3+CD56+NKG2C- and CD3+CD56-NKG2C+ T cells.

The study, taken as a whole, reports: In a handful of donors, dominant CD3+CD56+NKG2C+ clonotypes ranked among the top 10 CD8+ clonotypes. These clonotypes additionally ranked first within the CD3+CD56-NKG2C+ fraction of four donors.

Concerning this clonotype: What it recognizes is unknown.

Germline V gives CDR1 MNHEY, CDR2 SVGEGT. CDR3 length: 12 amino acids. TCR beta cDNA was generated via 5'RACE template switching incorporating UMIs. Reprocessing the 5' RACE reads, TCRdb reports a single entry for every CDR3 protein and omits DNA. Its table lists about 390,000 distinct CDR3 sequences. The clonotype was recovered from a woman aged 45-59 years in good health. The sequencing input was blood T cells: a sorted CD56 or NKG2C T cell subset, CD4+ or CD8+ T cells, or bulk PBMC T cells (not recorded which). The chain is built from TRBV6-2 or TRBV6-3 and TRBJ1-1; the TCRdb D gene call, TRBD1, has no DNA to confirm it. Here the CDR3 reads CASTTGRTEAFF.